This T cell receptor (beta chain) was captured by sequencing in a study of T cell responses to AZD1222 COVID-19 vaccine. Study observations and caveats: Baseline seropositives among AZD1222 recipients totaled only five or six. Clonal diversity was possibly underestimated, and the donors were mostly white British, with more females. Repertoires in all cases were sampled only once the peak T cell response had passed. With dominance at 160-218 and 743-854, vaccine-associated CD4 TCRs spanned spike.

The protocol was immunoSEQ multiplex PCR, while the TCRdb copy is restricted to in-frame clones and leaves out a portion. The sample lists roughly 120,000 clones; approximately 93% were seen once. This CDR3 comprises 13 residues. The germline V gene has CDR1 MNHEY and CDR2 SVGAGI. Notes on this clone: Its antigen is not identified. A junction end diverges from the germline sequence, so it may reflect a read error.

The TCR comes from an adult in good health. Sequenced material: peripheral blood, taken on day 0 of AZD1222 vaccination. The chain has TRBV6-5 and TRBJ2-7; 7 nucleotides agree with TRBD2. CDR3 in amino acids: CASSLEGRDEQYF. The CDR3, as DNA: TGTGCCAGTAGTTTGGAGGGGAGGGACGAGCAGTACTTC.